These T cell receptor beta chains were read from a single sample in a study of blood T cell repertoires in COVID-19. The repertoire was sequenced with immunoSEQ multiplex PCR; TCRdb's copy has only in-frame clones and lacks some. Among around 250,000 clones listed, over 75% were seen once. The sample was PBMCs or T cells enriched from blood (not recorded which). These receptors were taken from a woman in her 40s who had been exposed to COVID-19. CDR3s include the opening cysteine and the closing phenylalanine or tryptophan. The D gene is left open where the match is weak. Part of the rows lack a size; the others show once, few, many or a class for expanded clones.

V,J,size,D,CDR3
TRBV5-4,TRBJ1-2,-,-,CASSLLLGDGYTF
TRBV5-6,TRBJ2-3,-,-,CASSFTGLDDTQYF
TRBV5-1,TRBJ2-1,-,TRBD2,CASSILAESSYNEQFF
TRBV6-2/TRBV6-3,TRBJ2-1,-,TRBD2,CASSSPGLAGGFGEQFF
TRBV7-2,TRBJ2-5,-,TRBD1,CASSPDREAVETQYF
TRBV4-3,TRBJ2-2,few,TRBD1,CASSRDQGAGELFF
TRBV9,TRBJ2-1,-,TRBD2,CASSPGLAPANEQFF
TRBV28,TRBJ2-1,-,TRBD2,CASSPPSRLAGFAGEQFF
TRBV19,TRBJ1-4,-,-,CASSIREPGNEKLFF
TRBV28,TRBJ1-5,-,TRBD1,CATRDRGFYSNQPQHF
TRBV28,TRBJ1-1,-,-,CASSSPASSRFSEAFF
TRBV30,TRBJ1-6,-,-,CAWTKNLGGYISYNSPLHF
TRBV9,TRBJ1-5,-,-,CASSTKGNNQPQHF
TRBV28,TRBJ1-3,-,TRBD1,CASSLRTGVSGNTIYF
TRBV6-5,TRBJ1-6,-,TRBD1,CASSYSGQGINSPLHF
TRBV19,TRBJ1-3,-,-,CASRRAGHTIYF
TRBV7-2,TRBJ1-5,few,TRBD1,CASSTTTGTGGQPQHF
TRBV19,TRBJ1-5,once,-,CASSPDTGNQPQHF
TRBV11-3,TRBJ2-1,-,TRBD2,CASSLASGRKGNEQFF